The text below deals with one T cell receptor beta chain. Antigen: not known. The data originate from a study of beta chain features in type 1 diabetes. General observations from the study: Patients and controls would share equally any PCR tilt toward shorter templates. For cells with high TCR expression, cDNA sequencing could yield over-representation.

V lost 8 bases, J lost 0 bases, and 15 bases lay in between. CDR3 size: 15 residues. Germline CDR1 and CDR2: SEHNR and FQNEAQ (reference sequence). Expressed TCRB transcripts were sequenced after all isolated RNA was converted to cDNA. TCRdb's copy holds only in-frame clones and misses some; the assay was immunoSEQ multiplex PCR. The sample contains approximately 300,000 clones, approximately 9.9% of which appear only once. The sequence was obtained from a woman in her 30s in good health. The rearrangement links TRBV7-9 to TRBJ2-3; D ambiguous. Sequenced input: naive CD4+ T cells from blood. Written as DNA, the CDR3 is TGTGCCAGCGGTCCAGGTACTTCTAGCACAGATACGCAGTATTTT. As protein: CASGPGTSSTDTQYF.